This T cell receptor beta chain was sequenced during a study of OX40 agonist ivuxolimab in advanced cancers. Study summary: Two patients with cutaneous melanoma and one with hepatocellular carcinoma, three in total, showed partial responses.

V lost 1 base and J lost 7, with 19 bases in between. The CDR3 covers 17 residues. CDR1 is SGHVS, CDR2 FQNEAQ, per germline. Turning to this clone: Its antigen is not identified.

Systemic immunosuppression or autoimmune disease history was grounds to exclude patients. Study results and limitations: The study observed clonal expansion of CD4+ and CD8+ blood T cells by week 6 at 0.1 to 3.0 mg/kg.

Sequencing was performed with immunoSEQ multiplex PCR; in TCRdb, only in-frame clones are kept and a portion is missing. Here the sample spans about 73,000 clones, 75% to 90% being singletons. This TCR was sampled from an adult with an advanced solid tumor such as melanoma, head and neck, liver or kidney cancer. The chain recombines TRBV7-8 with TRBJ1-4; D unresolved. Sequencing used CD4+ or CD8+ T cells sorted from blood, obtained in a trial of the OX40 agonist ivuxolimab. This CDR3 reads CASSLVLSWPSLEKLFF. The CDR3 bases are TGTGCCAGCAGCTTAGTTTTGTCGTGGCCCAGCCTTGAAAAACTGTTTTTT.